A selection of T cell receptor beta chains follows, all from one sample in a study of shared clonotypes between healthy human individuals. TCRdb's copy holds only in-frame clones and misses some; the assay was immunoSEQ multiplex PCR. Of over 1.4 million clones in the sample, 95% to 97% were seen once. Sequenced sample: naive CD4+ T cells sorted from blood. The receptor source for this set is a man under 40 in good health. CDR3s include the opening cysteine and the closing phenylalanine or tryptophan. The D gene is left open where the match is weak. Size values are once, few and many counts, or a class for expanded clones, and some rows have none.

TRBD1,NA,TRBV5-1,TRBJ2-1,CASSLFDREDEQFF,TGCGCCAGCAGCTTGTTTGACAGGGAAGATGAGCAGTTCTTC
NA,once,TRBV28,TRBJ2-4,CASSLSGDIQYF,TGTGCCAGCAGTTTATCAGGGGACATTCAGTACTTC
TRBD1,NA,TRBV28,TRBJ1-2,CASNDRGRAYGYTF,TGTGCCAGCAATGACAGGGGGCGCGCCTATGGCTACACCTTC
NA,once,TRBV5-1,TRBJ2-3,CASSLLPLNTDTQYF,TGCGCCAGCAGCTTGTTACCGTTAAACACAGATACGCAGTATTTT
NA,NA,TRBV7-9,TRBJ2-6,CASSQLPIITGANVLTF,TGTGCCAGCAGCCAACTCCCTATAATAACGGGGGCCAACGTCCTGACTTTC
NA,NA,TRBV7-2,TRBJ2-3,CASSLAGQLTDTQYF,TGTGCCAGCAGCTTAGCGGGGCAGCTCACAGATACGCAGTATTTT
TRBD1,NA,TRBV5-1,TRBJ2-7,CASSYYRGDSSYEQYF,TGCGCCAGCAGTTACTACAGGGGGGACAGCTCCTACGAGCAGTACTTC
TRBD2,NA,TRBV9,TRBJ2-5,CASSVTGLAGGGETQYF,TGTGCCAGCAGCGTAACGGGACTAGCGGGAGGGGGAGAGACCCAGTACTTC
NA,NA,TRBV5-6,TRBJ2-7,CASSLWDEQYF,TGTGCCAGCAGCTTGTGGGACGAGCAGTACTTC
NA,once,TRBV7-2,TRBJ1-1,CASSLVINTEAFF,TGTGCCAGCAGCTTAGTGATCAACACTGAAGCTTTCTTT
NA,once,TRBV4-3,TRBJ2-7,CASSQDFSRPEQYF,TGCGCCAGCAGCCAAGATTTTTCCCGTCCCGAGCAGTACTTC
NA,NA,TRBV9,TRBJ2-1,CASSVARETRNEQFF,TGTGCCAGCAGCGTAGCGAGGGAGACCCGAAATGAGCAGTTCTTC
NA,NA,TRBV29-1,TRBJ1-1,CSVDRVNTEAFF,TGCAGCGTTGACAGGGTGAACACTGAAGCTTTCTTT
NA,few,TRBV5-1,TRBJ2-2,CASQVRGSELFF,TGCGCCAGCCAAGTTCGGGGGAGCGAGCTGTTTTTT
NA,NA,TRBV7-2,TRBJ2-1,CASSLWRPTHNEQFF,TGTGCCAGCAGCTTATGGAGACCGACACACAATGAGCAGTTCTTC
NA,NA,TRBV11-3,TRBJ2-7,CASSLDAKNYEQYF,TGTGCCAGCAGCTTAGACGCCAAAAACTACGAGCAGTACTTC
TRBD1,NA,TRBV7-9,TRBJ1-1,CASSLKGARPEAFF,TGTGCCAGCAGCTTAAAGGGGGCGAGGCCTGAAGCTTTCTTT
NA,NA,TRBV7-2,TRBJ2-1,CASSFPSSYNEQFF,TGTGCCAGCAGCTTTCCTAGCTCCTACAATGAGCAGTTCTTC
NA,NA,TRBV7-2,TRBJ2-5,CASSSQAETQYF,TGTGCCAGCAGCTCTCAAGCGGAGACCCAGTACTTC
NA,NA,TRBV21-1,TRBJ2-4,CASSKVGVKASGRRSAKNIQYF,TGTGCCAGCAGCAAAGTTGGGGTCAAGGCTAGCGGGAGGCGGTCCGCCAAAAACATTCAGTACTTC
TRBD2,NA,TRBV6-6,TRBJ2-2,CASRTSDNTGELFF,TGTGCCAGCAGAACTAGCGACAACACCGGGGAGCTGTTTTTT
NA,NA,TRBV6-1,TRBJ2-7,CASNLSPTLYEQYF,TGTGCCAGCAATTTGAGCCCGACCCTCTACGAGCAGTACTTC